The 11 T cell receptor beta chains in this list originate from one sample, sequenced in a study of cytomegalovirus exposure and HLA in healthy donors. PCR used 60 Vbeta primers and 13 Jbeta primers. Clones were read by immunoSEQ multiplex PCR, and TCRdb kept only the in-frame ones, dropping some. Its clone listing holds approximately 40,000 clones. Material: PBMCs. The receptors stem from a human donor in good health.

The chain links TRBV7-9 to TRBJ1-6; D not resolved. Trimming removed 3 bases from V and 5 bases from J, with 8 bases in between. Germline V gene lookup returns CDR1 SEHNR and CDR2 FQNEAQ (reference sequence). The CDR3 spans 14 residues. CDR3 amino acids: CASSFLNNNSPLHF. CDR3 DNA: TGTGCCAGCAGCTTCCTCAACAATAATTCACCCCTCCACTTT.

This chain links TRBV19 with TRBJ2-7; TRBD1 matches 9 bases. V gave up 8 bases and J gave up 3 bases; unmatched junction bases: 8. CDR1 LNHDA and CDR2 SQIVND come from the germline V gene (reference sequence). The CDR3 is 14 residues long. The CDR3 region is CASAQGQGFYEQYF. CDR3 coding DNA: TGTGCCAGTGCCCAAGGACAGGGGTTCTACGAGCAGTACTTC.

For the CDR3, the DNA is TGTGCCAGCAGCTTAAACGGCCAGGGGAACTCACCCCTCCACTTT. Amino acids: CASSLNGQGNSPLHF. V is TRBV7-3 and J is TRBJ1-6; D perhaps matches TRBD1 (6 bases). Trimming pared 1 base from V and 10 bases from J, leaving 14 bases between. Germline V gene lookup returns CDR1 SGHTA and CDR2 FQGTGA. The CDR3 sequence is 15 residues long.

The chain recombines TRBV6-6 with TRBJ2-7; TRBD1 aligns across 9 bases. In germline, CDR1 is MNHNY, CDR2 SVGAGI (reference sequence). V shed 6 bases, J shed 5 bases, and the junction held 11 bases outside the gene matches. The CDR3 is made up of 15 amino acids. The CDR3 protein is CASRRPGTGFDEQYF. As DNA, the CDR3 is TGTGCCAGCAGACGTCCCGGGACAGGGTTCGACGAGCAGTACTTC.

The CDR3 here is CASSVFPTGGNNSPLHF. CDR3 nucleotides: TGTGCCAGTAGTGTTTTTCCGACAGGGGGTAATAATTCACCCCTCCACTTT. The genes are TRBV19 and TRBJ1-6; 9 bases map to TRBD1. Germline CDR1 and CDR2: LNHDA and SQIVND (reference sequence). This CDR3 contains 17 residues. With V trimmed by 5 bases and J by 5 bases, 10 bases remained unmatched.

This CDR3 reads CASSQAGGQGTQYF. The CDR3, as DNA: TGTGCCAGCAGCCAAGCCGGGGGGCAGGGTACGCAGTATTTT. V and J are TRBV14 and TRBJ2-3; D is perhaps TRBD2 (7 bases). The ends were cut back, 1 base at V and 8 bases at J, with 13 bases in the middle. The CDR3 covers 14 residues. Germline loops: CDR1 SGHDN, CDR2 FVKESK.

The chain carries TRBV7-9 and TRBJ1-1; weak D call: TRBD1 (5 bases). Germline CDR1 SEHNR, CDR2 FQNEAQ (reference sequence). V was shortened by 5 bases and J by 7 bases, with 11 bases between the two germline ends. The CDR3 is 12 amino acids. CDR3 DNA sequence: TGTGCCAGCAGCCCGAGACAGATTGAAGCTTTCTTT. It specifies CASSPRQIEAFF.

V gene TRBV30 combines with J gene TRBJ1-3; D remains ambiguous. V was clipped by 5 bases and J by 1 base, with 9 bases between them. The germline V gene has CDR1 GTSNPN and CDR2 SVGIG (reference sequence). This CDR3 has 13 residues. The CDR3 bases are TGTGCCTGGCGTAAGAGATCTGGAAACACCATATATTTT. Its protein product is CAWRKRSGNTIYF.

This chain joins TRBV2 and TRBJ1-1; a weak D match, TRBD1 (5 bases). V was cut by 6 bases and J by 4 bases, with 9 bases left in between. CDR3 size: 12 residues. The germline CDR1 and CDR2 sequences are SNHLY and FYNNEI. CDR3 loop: CASSRVGTEAFF. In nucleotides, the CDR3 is TGTGCCAGCAGCAGGGTGGGCACTGAAGCTTTCTTT.

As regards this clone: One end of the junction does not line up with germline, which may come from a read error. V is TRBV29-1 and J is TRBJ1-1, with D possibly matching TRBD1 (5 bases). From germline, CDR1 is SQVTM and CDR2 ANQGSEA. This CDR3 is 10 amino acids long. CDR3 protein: CSGDRLEDFF. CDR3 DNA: TGCAGCGGAGACAGACTTGAAGATTTCTTT.

This chain's CDR3 is CASSLPGTVGNEQYF. The CDR3 nucleotides are TGTGCCAGCAGCTTACCCGGGACAGTAGGCAACGAGCAGTACTTC. This chain links TRBV5-6 with TRBJ2-7, with 7 bases lining up with TRBD1. V lost 2 bases to trimming and J lost 5 bases; unmatched junction nucleotides: 10. The CDR3 runs to 15 residues. The germline gives CDR1 SGHDT, CDR2 YYEEEE. Complete variable domain (other parts from reference TRBV5-6 and TRBJ2-7): DAGVTQSPTHLIKTRGQQVTLRCSPKSGHDTVSWYQQALGQGPQFIFQYYEEEERQRGNFPDRFSGHQFPNYSSELNVNALLLGDSALYLCASSLPGTVGNEQYFGPGTRLTVT.